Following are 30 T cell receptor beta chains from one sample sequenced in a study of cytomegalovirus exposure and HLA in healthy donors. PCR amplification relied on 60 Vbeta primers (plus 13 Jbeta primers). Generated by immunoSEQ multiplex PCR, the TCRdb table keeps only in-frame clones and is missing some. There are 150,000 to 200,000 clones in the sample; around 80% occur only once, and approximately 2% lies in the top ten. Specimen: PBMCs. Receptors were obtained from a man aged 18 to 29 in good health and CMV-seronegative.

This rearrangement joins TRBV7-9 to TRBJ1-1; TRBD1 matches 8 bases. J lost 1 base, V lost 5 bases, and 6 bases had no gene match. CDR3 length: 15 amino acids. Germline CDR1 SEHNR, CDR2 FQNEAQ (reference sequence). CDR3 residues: CASSHTGGPNTEAFF. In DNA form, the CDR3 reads TGTGCCAGCAGCCATACAGGGGGTCCGAACACTGAAGCTTTCTTT.

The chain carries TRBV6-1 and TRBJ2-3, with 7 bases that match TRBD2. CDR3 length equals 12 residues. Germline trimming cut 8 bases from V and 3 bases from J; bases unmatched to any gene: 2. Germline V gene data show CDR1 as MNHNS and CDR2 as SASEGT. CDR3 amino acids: CASGGDTDTQYF. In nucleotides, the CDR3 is TGTGCCAGCGGGGGGGATACAGATACGCAGTATTTT.

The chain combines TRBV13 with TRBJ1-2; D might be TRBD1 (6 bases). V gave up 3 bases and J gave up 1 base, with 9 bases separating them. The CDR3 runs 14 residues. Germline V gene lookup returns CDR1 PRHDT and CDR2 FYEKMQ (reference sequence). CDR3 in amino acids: CASSLWGLNYGYTF. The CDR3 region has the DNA TGTGCCAGCAGCTTGTGGGGGCTTAACTATGGCTACACCTTC. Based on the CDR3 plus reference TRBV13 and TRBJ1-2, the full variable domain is AAGVIQSPRHLIKEKRETATLKCYPIPRHDTVYWYQQGPGQDPQFLISFYEKMQSDKGSIPDRFSAQQFSDYHSELNMSSLELGDSALYFCASSLWGLNYGYTFGSGTRLTVV.

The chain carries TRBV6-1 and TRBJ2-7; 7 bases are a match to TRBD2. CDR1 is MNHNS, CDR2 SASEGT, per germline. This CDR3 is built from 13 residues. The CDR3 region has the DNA TGTGCAGGGCGGGGAGGGCTCTCCTACGAGCAGTACTTC. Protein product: CAGRGGLSYEQYF.

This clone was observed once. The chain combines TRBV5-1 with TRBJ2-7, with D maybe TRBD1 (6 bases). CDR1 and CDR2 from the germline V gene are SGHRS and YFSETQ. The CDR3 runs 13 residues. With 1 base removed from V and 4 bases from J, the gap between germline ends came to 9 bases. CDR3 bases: TGCGCCAGCAGCTTGAACAGGGATTACGAGCAGTACTTC. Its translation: CASSLNRDYEQYF.

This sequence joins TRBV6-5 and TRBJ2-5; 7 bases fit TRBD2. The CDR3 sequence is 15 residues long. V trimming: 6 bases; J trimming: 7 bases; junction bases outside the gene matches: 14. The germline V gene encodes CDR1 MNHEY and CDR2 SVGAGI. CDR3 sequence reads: CASRSGTMPVGTQYF. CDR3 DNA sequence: TGTGCCAGCAGATCCGGGACTATGCCCGTGGGGACCCAGTACTTC.

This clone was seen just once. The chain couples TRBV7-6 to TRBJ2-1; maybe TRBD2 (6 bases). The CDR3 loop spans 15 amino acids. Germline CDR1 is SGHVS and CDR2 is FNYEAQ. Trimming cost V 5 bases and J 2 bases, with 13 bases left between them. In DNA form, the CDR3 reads TGTGCCAGCAGCCCTAGCCCGGGGGCCTACAATGAGCAGTTCTTC. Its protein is CASSPSPGAYNEQFF.

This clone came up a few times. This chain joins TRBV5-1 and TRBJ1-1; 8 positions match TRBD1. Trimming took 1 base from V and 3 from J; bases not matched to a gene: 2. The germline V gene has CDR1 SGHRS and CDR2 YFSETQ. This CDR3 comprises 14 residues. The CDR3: CASSLQGADTEAFF. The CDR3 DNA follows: TGCGCCAGCAGCTTGCAGGGGGCGGACACTGAAGCTTTCTTT.

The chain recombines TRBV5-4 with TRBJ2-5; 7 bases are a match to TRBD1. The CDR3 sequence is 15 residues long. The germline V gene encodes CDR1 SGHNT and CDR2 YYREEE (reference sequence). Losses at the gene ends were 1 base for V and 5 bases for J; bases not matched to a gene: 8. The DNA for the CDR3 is TGTGCCAGCAGCTTGCTAGGGGGCCCCACGGAGACCCAGTACTTC. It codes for CASSLLGGPTETQYF.

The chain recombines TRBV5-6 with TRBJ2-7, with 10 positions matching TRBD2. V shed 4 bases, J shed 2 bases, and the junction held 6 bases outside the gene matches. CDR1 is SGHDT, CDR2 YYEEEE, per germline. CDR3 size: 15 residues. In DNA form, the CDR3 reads TGTGCCAGCAGCAAAACTAGCGGGAAGGCCTACGAGCAGTACTTC. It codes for CASSKTSGKAYEQYF.

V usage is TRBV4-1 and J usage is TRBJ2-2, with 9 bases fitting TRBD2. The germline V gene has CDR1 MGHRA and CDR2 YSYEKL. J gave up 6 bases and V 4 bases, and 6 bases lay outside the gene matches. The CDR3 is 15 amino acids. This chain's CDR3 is CASSPQREVAGELFF. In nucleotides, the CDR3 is TGCGCCAGCAGCCCACAGCGGGAGGTGGCCGGGGAGCTGTTTTTT.

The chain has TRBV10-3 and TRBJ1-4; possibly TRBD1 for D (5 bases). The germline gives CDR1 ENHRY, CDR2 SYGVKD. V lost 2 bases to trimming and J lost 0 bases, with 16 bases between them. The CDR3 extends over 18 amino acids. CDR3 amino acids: CAISELGAPFTTNEKLFF. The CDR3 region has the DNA TGTGCCATCAGTGAGCTAGGGGCACCCTTCACAACTAATGAAAAACTGTTTTTT.

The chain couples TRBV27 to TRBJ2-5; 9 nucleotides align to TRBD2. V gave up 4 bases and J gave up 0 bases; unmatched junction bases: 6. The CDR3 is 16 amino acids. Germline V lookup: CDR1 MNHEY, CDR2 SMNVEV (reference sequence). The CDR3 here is CASSSGLARDQETQYF. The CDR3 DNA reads TGTGCCAGCAGTTCCGGACTAGCGCGAGACCAAGAGACCCAGTACTTC.

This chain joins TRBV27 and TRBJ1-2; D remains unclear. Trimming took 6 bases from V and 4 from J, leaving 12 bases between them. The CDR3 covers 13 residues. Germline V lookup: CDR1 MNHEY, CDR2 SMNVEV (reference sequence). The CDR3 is CASSLSVAYGYTF. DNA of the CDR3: TGTGCCAGCAGCCTCTCAGTAGCCTATGGCTACACCTTC.

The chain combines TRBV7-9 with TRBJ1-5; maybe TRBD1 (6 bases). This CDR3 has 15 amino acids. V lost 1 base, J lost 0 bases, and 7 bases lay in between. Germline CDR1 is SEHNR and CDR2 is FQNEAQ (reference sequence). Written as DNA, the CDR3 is TGTGCCAGCAGCTTAGACAGGGTTAGCAATCAGCCCCAGCATTTT. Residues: CASSLDRVSNQPQHF.

The chain's CDR3 is CASSLVPRDRGLETQYF. The DNA for the CDR3 is TGTGCCAGCAGCTTGGTTCCCCGGGACAGGGGGCTAGAGACCCAGTACTTC. This chain joins TRBV5-5 and TRBJ2-5; 12 nucleotides line up with TRBD1. Germline V gene lookup returns CDR1 SGHKS and CDR2 YYEKEE (reference sequence). The V and J ends lost 0 bases and 4 bases, in that order; junction bases with no gene match: 7. This CDR3 is 17 amino acids long.

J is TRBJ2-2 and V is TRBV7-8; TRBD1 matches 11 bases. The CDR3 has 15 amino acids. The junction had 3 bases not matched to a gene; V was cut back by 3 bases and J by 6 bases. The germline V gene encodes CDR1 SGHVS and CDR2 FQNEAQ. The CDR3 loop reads CASSFWTGGAGELFF. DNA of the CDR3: TGTGCCAGCAGCTTTTGGACAGGGGGCGCCGGGGAGCTGTTTTTT. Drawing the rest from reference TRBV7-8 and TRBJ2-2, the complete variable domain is GAGVSQSPRYKVAKRGQDVALRCDPISGHVSLFWYQQALGQGPEFLTYFQNEAQLDKSGLPSDRFFAERPEGSVSTLKIQRTQQEDSAVYLCASSFWTGGAGELFFGEGSRLTVL.

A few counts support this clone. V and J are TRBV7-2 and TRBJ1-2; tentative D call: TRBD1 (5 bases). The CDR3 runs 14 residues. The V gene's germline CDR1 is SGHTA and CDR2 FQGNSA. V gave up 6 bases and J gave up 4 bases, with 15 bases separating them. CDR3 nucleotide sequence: TGTGCCAGCAGTTCCGGGACTGATCCCTATGGCTACACCTTC. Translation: CASSSGTDPYGYTF.

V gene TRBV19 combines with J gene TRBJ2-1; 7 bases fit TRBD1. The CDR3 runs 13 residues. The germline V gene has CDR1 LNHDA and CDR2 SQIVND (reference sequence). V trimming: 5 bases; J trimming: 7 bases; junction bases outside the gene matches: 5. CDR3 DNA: TGTGCCAGTAGTGGTACAGGGGCTAATGAGCAGTTCTTC. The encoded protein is CASSGTGANEQFF.

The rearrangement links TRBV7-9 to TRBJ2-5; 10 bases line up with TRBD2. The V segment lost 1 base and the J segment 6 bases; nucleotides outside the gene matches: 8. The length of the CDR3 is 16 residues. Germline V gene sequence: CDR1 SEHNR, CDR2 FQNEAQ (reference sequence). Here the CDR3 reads CASSLGSGRAVKTQYF. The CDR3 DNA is TGTGCCAGCAGCTTAGGGAGCGGGAGGGCCGTAAAGACCCAGTACTTC.

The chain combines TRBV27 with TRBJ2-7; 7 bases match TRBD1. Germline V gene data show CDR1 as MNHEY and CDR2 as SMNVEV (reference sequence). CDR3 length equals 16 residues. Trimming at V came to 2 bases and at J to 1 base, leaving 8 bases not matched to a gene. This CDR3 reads CASSLKLRGQSYEQYF. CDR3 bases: TGTGCCAGCAGTTTAAAATTACGGGGACAGTCCTACGAGCAGTACTTC.

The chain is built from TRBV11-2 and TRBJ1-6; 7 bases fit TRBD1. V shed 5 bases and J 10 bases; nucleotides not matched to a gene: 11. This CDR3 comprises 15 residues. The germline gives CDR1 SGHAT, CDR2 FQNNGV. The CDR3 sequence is CASSPRLSRGSPLHF. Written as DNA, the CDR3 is TGTGCCAGCAGCCCCCGACTTAGCAGGGGGTCACCCCTCCACTTT.

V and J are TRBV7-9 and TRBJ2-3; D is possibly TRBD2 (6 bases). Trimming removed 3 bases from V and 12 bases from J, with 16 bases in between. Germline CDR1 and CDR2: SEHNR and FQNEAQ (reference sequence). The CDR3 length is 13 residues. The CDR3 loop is CASSFGGLPIQYF. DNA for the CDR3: TGTGCCAGCAGCTTCGGGGGACTTCCAATCCAGTATTTT.

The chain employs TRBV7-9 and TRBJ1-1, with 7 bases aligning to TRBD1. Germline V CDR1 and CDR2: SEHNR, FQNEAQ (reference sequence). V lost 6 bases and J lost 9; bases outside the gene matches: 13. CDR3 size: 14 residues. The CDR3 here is CASSSGTEGEKAFF. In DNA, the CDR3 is TGTGCCAGCAGTTCCGGGACAGAAGGCGAGAAAGCTTTCTTT. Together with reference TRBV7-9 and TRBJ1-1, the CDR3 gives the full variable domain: DTGVSQNPRHKITKRGQNVTFRCDPISEHNRLYWYRQTLGQGPEFLTYFQNEAQLEKSRLLSDRFSAERPKGSFSTLEIQRTEQGDSAMYLCASSSGTEGEKAFFGQGTRLTVV.

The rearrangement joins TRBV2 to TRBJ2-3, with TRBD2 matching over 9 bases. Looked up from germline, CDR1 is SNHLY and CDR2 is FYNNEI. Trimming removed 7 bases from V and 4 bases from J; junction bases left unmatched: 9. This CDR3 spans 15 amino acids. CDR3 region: CASTLAGRSPDTQYF. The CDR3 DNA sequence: TGTGCCAGCACCCTAGCGGGGCGGTCCCCAGATACGCAGTATTTT.

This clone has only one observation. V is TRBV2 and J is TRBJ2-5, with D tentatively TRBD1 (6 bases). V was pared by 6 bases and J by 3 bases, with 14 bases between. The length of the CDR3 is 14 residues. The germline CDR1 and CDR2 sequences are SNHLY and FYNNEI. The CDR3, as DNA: TGTGCCAGCAGCGCCGGGACACAAAAAGAGACCCAGTACTTC. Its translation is CASSAGTQKETQYF.

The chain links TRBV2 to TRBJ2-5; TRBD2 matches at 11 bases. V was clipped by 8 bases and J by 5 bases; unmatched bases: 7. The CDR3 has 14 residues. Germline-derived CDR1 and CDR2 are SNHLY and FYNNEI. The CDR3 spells CASAASGGRETQYF. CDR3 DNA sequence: TGTGCCAGCGCCGCTAGCGGGGGGCGGGAGACCCAGTACTTC.

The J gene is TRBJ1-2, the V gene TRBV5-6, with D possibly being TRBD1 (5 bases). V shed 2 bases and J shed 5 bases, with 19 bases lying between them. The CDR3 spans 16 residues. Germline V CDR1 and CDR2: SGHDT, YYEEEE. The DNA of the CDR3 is TGTGCCAGCAGCTTAGATTTGACGGTTAGGGGATATGGCTACACCTTC. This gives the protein CASSLDLTVRGYGYTF.

CDR3 amino acids: CASSQVLAADTDTQYF. CDR3 bases: TGCGCCAGCAGCCAAGTCCTAGCGGCCGACACAGATACGCAGTATTTT. This chain connects TRBV4-1 to TRBJ2-3; 7 bases are a match to TRBD2. Trimming cost V 1 base and J 2 bases; bases outside gene matches: 6. This CDR3 has 16 amino acids. The germline V gene has CDR1 MGHRA and CDR2 YSYEKL.

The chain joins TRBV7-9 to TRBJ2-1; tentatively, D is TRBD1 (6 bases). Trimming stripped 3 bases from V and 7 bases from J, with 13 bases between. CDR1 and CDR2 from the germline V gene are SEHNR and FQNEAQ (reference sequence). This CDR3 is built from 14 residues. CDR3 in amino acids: CASSFLGARNEQFF. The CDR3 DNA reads TGTGCCAGCAGCTTCTTGGGGGCAAGGAATGAGCAGTTCTTC.